The 15 T cell receptor beta chains below all came from one sample that was sequenced in a study of early T cells in non-severe SARS-CoV-2 infection. Via MiXCR, TCRdb re-called the 5' RACE reads, giving one row per CDR3 protein. The sample has more than 95,000 distinct CDR3 sequences, 9.5% to 12% seen once. The sequenced sample was whole blood, obtained at baseline. These TCRs come from an adult who was a healthcare worker with PCR-confirmed SARS-CoV-2 infection or an uninfected control (not recorded which).

The V call is TRBV6-2 or TRBV6-3, the J call TRBJ2-7; D possibly uses TRBD1 or TRBD2 (5 bases each). The CDR3 length is 11 residues. Germline-derived CDR1 and CDR2 are MNHEY and SVGEGT. V lost 9 bases and J lost 5, with 11 bases in between. In nucleotides, the CDR3 is TGTGCCAGTGCCCTGGGGGACGAGCAGTACTTC. As protein: CASALGDEQYF.

The gene calls are TRBV5-5 and TRBJ2-7; a possible D gene is TRBD1 (5 bases). V gave up 4 bases and J gave up 2 bases, with 10 bases separating them. This CDR3 has 13 residues. Germline assignment: CDR1 SGHKS and CDR2 YYEKEE (reference sequence). CDR3 sequence: CASSPRVTYEQYF. The CDR3, as DNA: TGTGCCAGCAGCCCCAGGGTCACCTACGAGCAGTACTTC.

Many counts were recorded for this clonotype. The chain employs TRBV20-1 and TRBJ2-1, with D perhaps matching TRBD2 (5 bases). CDR1 DFQATT and CDR2 SNEGSKA come from the germline V gene (reference sequence). This CDR3 contains 13 residues. This chain's CDR3 is CSPKAVMGYEQFF. For the CDR3, the DNA is TGCAGCCCTAAAGCGGTGATGGGGTATGAGCAGTTCTTC.

This clonotype was detected ten times or more. This chain uses TRBV29-1 with TRBJ2-2, with D possibly TRBD2 on 5 matching bases. Germline-derived CDR1 and CDR2 are SQVTM and ANQGSEA. The CDR3 length is 14 residues. V lost 4 bases and J lost 3, with 12 bases in between. CDR3 region: CSVVRARDTGELFF. CDR3 nucleotides: TGCAGCGTTGTGCGTGCGCGGGACACCGGGGAGCTGTTTTTT.

This clonotype turned up a few times. The V call is TRBV6-1, the J call TRBJ2-1; weak D call: TRBD1 (6 bases). Germline CDR1 reads MNHNS; CDR2 reads SASEGT. The CDR3 contains 15 residues. V lost 1 base, J lost 3 bases, and 10 bases lay in between. The CDR3 is CASSEGTENYNEQFF. The CDR3 DNA reads TGTGCCAGCAGTGAAGGGACAGAAAACTACAATGAGCAGTTCTTC.

The chain recombines TRBV5-6 with TRBJ2-3; D tentatively reads TRBD1 or TRBD2 (5 bases each). Germline CDR1 is SGHDT and CDR2 is YYEEEE. This CDR3 contains 15 residues. V was shortened by 0 bases and J by 0 bases, with 8 bases between the two germline ends. The CDR3 nucleotides are TGTGCCAGCAGCTTGGCGGGGCTGAGCACAGATACGCAGTATTTT. It yields the protein CASSLAGLSTDTQYF. Drawing the rest from reference TRBV5-6 and TRBJ2-3, the complete variable domain is DAGVTQSPTHLIKTRGQQVTLRCSPKSGHDTVSWYQQALGQGPQFIFQYYEEEERQRGNFPDRFSGHQFPNYSSELNVNALLLGDSALYLCASSLAGLSTDTQYFGPGTRLTVL.

This clonotype has more than one count but fewer than ten. The V and J genes are TRBV10-3 and TRBJ1-3; D unresolved. V gave up 6 bases and J gave up 0 bases, with 12 bases separating them. There are 15 residues in the CDR3. From germline, CDR1 is ENHRY and CDR2 SYGVKD. CDR3 DNA: TGTGCCATCAGCTCTCCAGAGGTCTCTGGAAACACCATATATTTT. The encoded protein is CAISSPEVSGNTIYF.

The chain is built from TRBV6-1 and TRBJ1-4; TRBD1 is a possible D gene (6 bases). Germline V CDR1 and CDR2: MNHNS, SASEGT. CDR3 length: 14 residues. V lost 5 bases and J lost 7, with 14 bases in between. CDR3 bases: TGTGCCAGCAGTTCGCGGGGGCGATCTGAAAAACTGTTTTTT. Translated, it gives CASSSRGRSEKLFF.

The chain uses TRBV7-2 and TRBJ2-1; perhaps TRBD1 as D (6 bases). Germline V gene data show CDR1 as SGHTA and CDR2 as FQGNSA. CDR3 size: 16 residues. The V end was cut by 5 bases, the J end by 5 bases, with 19 bases between. CDR3 in DNA: TGTGCCAGCAGCCGACACCTCGGGACAACTGACAATGAGCAGTTCTTC. Its protein is CASSRHLGTTDNEQFF.

This clonotype was picked up a small number of times. V and J are TRBV7-8 and TRBJ1-1; D ambiguous. The germline CDR1 and CDR2 sequences are SGHVS and FQNEAQ. Trimming stripped 2 bases from V and 5 bases from J, with 6 bases between. The CDR3 has 12 residues. CDR3 amino acids: CASSLRETEAFF. The DNA for the CDR3 is TGTGCCAGCAGCTTACGCGAGACTGAAGCTTTCTTT.

This clonotype has only a few counts. The chain combines TRBV5-1 with TRBJ2-3, with 7 bases that match TRBD1. The CDR3 is 16 residues long. V was clipped by 4 bases and J by 6 bases; unmatched bases: 14. Germline V gives CDR1 SGHRS, CDR2 YFSETQ. The CDR3 reads CASSQPGQALGDTQYF. CDR3 nucleotides: TGCGCCAGCAGCCAACCTGGACAGGCCCTGGGGGATACGCAGTATTTT.

This clonotype showed up many times. The chain uses TRBV19 and TRBJ2-1; D might be TRBD1 (6 bases). CDR1 is LNHDA, CDR2 SQIVND, per germline (reference sequence). The CDR3 runs 14 residues. Trimming shortened V by 6 bases and J by 5 bases, and 14 bases separated the two germline ends. This CDR3 is CASSDDRSHNEQFF. The CDR3, as DNA: TGTGCCAGTAGCGATGACAGGAGCCACAATGAGCAGTTCTTC.

This clonotype was recorded a few times. V usage is TRBV6-4 and J usage is TRBJ2-1; D unclear. The CDR3 has 15 amino acids. Germline V gene lookup returns CDR1 MRHNA and CDR2 SNTAGT. V lost 0 bases, J lost 10 bases, and 16 bases lay in between. CDR3 DNA sequence: TGTGCCAGCAGTGACTCGTTGCGGAACTTGGGGGAGCAGTTCTTC. Encoded protein: CASSDSLRNLGEQFF.

This clonotype has just a few counts. The chain uses TRBV6-2 or TRBV6-3 and TRBJ2-2; 11 bases are a match to TRBD1. There are 17 residues in the CDR3. J was trimmed by 6 bases and V by 2 bases; bases with no gene match: 8. Germline CDR1 MNHEY, CDR2 SVGEGT. CDR3 region: CASSYLTGTGGSGELFF. In DNA form, the CDR3 reads TGTGCCAGCAGTTACCTAACCGGGACAGGGGGATCCGGGGAGCTGTTTTTT.

In its sample, this clonotype was seen a few times. The genes are TRBV10-3 and TRBJ1-2, with D perhaps matching TRBD1 (5 bases). Germline CDR1 reads ENHRY; CDR2 reads SYGVKD. This CDR3 has 14 amino acids. Trimming shortened V by 2 bases and J by 7 bases, and 14 bases separated the two germline ends. The CDR3 sequence: CAISEPPPGLGYTF. The CDR3 bases are TGTGCCATCAGTGAGCCACCACCAGGGCTTGGCTACACCTTC.